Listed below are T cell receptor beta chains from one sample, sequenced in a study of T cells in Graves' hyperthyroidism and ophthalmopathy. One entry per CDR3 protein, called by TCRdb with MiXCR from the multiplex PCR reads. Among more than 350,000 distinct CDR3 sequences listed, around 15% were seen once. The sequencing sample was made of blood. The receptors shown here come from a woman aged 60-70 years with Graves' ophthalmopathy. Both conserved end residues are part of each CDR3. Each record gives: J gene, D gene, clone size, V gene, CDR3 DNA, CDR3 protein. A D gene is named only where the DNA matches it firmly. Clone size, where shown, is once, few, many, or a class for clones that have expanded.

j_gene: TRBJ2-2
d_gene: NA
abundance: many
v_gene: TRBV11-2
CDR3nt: TGTGCCAGCAGCATCGGTACCGTGAACACCGGGGAGCTGTTTTTT
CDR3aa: CASSIGTVNTGELFF

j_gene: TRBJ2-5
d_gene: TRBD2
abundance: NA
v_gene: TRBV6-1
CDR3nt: TGTGCCAGCAGTTCGCCCCATAGCGGGCGGTACCAAGAGACCCAGTACTTC
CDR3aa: CASSSPHSGRYQETQYF

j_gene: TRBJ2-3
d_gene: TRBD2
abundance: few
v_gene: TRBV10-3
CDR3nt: TGTGCCATCAGTCGGGGGGATACAGATACGCAGTATTTT
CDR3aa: CAISRGDTDTQYF

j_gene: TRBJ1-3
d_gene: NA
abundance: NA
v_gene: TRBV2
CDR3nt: TGTGCCAGCAGTGAAACTTTTGGAAACACCATATATTTT
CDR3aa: CASSETFGNTIYF

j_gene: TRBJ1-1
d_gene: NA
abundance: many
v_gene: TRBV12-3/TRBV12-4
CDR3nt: TGTGCCAGCAGTTTTCAACGGGGTTACACTGAAGCTTTCTTT
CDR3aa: CASSFQRGYTEAFF

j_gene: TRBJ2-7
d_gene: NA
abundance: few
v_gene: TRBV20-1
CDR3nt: TGCAGTGAGGACTACGAGCAGTACTTC
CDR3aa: CSEDYEQYF

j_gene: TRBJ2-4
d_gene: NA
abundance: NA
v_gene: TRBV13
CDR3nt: TGTGCCAGCAGCGCCCGGGACACCACGGGTGGACTAGCCAAAAACATTCAGTACTTC
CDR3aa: CASSARDTTGGLAKNIQYF

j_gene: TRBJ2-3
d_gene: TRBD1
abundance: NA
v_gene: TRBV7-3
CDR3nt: TGTGCCAGCAGCATGGGACAGTCCACAGATACGCAGTATTTT
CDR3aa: CASSMGQSTDTQYF

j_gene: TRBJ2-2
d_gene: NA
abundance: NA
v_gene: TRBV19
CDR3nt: TGTGCCAGTGCATCTAGCGACCGGAACACCGAGGAGCTGTTTTTT
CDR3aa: CASASSDRNTEELFF

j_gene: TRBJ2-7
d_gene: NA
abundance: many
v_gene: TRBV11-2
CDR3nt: TGTGCCAGCAGCTCAAGACTAGGAGGCGAGCAGTACTTC
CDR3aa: CASSSRLGGEQYF

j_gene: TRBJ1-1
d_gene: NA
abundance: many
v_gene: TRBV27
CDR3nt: TGTGCCAGCAGTTTATCGGGGGCGAACACTGAAGCTTTCTTT
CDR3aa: CASSLSGANTEAFF

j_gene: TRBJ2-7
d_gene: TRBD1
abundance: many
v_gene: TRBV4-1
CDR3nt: TGCGCCAGCAGCCCCGCAGGGGGCGCAGTCGAGCAGTACTTC
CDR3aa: CASSPAGGAVEQYF

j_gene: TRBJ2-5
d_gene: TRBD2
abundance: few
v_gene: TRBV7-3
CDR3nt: TGTGCCAGCAGTCCCCCGGGACTAGCGGGAGTGGAGACCCAGTACTTC
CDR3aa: CASSPPGLAGVETQYF

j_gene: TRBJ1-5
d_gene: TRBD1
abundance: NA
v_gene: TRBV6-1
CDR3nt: TGTGCCAGCAGACGGGGGACAGGGAATCAGCCCCAGCATTTT
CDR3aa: CASRRGTGNQPQHF

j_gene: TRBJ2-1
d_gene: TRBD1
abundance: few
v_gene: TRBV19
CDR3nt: TGTGCCAGTAGTACCCTCATCGGACAGGGGAAAAACAATGAGCAGTTCTTC
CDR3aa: CASSTLIGQGKNNEQFF

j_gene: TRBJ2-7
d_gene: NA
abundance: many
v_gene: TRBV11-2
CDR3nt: TGTGCCAGCAGCCCTATCTGGGACGGTTCCTCCTACGAGCAGTACTTC
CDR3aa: CASSPIWDGSSYEQYF

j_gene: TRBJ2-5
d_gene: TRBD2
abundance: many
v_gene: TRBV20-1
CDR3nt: TGCAGTGCACTCGGGACTAGCGGGAGGCAAGAGACCCAGTACTTC
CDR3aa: CSALGTSGRQETQYF

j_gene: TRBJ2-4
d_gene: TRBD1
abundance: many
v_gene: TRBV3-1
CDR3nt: TGTGCCAGCAGCCTACAGGGGGCGCGAGACATTCAGTACTTC
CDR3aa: CASSLQGARDIQYF

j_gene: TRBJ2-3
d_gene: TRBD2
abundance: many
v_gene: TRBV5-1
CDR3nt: TGCGCCAGCAGCTCAAGACTAGCGGGCACAGATACGCAGTATTTT
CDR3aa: CASSSRLAGTDTQYF

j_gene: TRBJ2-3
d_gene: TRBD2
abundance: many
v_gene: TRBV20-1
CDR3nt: TGCAGTGCCCTAGCGGGACCGAGGGCAGATACGCAGTATTTT
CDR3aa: CSALAGPRADTQYF

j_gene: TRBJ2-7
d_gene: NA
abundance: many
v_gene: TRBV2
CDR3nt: TGTGCCAGCAGTGAAGGGTGGTCCTACGAGCAGTACTTC
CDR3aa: CASSEGWSYEQYF

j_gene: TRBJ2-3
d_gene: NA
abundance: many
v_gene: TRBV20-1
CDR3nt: TGCAGTGCTAGAGGAAACTCACCTGGCGCAGGGGACGAAGATACGCAGTATTTT
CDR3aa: CSARGNSPGAGDEDTQYF

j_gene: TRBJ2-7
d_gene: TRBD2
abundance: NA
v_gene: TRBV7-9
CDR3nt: TGTGCCAGCAGCTTGGTATCGGGAGGTACCTACGAGCAGTACTTC
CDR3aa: CASSLVSGGTYEQYF

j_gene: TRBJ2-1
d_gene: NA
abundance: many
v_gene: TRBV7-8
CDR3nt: TGTGCCAGCAGCTTAGCGTCGTCTAGTCCCAATGAGCAGTTCTTC
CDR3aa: CASSLASSSPNEQFF

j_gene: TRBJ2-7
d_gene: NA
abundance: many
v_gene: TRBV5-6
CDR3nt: TGTGCCAGCAGCTTGGGCAGCCCCACCTACGAGCAGTACTTC
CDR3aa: CASSLGSPTYEQYF

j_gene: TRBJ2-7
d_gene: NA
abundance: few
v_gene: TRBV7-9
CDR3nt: TGTGCCAGCAAATCCTCTGGAGGGCCCTGGGAGCAGTACTTC
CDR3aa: CASKSSGGPWEQYF

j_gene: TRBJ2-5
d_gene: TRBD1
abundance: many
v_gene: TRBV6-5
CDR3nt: TGTGCCAGCAGTTACCCATACAGGGGGGAGACCCAGTACTTC
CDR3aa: CASSYPYRGETQYF

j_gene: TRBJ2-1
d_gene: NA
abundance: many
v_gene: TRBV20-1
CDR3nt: TGCAGTGCGCTGGGGGGTTGGGGTGAGCAGTTCTTC
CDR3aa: CSALGGWGEQFF

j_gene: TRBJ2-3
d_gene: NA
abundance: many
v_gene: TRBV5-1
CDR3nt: TGCGCCAGCAGCTTGGACCTAGCGCAAGGATCAGATACGCAGTATTTT
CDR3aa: CASSLDLAQGSDTQYF

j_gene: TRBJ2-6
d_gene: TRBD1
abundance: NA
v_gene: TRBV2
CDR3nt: TGTGCCAGCAGTGAAGGGTTTTTGGACAGGGGGCCCCACCGCGGGGCCAACGTCCTGACTTTC
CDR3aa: CASSEGFLDRGPHRGANVLTF

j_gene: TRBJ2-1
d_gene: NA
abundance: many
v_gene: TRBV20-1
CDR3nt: TGCAGTGCTGCCCCCTTAGCGGAGAACTACAATGAGCAGTTCTTC
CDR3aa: CSAAPLAENYNEQFF

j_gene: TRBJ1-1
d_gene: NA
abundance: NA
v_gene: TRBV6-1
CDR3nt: TGTGCCAGCAGTGAAGGGAGTATGACGTACACTGAAGCTTTCTTT
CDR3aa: CASSEGSMTYTEAFF

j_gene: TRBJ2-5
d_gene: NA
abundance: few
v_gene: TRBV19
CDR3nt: TGTGCCAGTAGTAGCCAACGGGCCTCAGCCGGGGAGACCCAGTACTTC
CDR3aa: CASSSQRASAGETQYF

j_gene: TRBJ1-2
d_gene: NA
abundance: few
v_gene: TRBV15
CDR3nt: TGTGCCACCAGCAGAGAAGGTGACAGACCCTATGGCTACACCTTC
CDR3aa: CATSREGDRPYGYTF

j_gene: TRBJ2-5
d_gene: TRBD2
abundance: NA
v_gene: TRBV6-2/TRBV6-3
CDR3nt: TGTGCCAGCAGTTACACCCCAGCGGGAGGTGGTGAGTACTTC
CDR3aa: CASSYTPAGGGEYF

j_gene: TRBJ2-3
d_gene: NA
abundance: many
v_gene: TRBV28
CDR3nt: TGTGCCAGCAGTTCCCCCTTAGCAACCGGCACAGATACGCAGTATTTT
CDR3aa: CASSSPLATGTDTQYF

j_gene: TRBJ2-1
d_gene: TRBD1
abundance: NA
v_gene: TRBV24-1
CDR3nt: TGTGCCACCAGTGACAACGAGGCAGGGGGTTATGAGCAGTTCTTC
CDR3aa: CATSDNEAGGYEQFF

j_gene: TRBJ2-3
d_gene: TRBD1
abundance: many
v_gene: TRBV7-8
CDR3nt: TGTGCCAGCAGTTGGGACAGGGGGTTCACAGATACGCAGTATTTT
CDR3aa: CASSWDRGFTDTQYF

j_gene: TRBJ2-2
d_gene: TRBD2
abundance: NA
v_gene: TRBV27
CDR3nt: TGTGCCAGCAGACCCCTGGGGGGGAACGGGGAGCTGTTTTTT
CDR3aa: CASRPLGGNGELFF

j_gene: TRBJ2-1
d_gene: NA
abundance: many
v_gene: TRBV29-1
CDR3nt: TGCAGCGTTGGGGATGGATACAATGAGCAGTTCTTC
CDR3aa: CSVGDGYNEQFF

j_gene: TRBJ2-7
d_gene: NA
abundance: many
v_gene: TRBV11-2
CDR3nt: TGTGCCAGCAGGGAACAGTTCATAGGGTACGAGCAGTACTTC
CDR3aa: CASREQFIGYEQYF

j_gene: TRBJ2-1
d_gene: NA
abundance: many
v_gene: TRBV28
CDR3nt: TGTGCCAGCAGTTCCCCCTGGGGGGAGATCGCCTACAATGAGCAGTTCTTC
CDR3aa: CASSSPWGEIAYNEQFF

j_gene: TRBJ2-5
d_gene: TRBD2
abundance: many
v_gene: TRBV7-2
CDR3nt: TGTGCCAGCAGCTTAAAATTCAGGGCGGGAGGAGAGGAGACCCAGTACTTC
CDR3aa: CASSLKFRAGGEETQYF

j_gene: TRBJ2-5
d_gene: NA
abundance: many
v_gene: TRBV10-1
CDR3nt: TGCGCCAGCAGTGAGTCAAAAGCGGGCCAAGAGACCCAGTACTTC
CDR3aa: CASSESKAGQETQYF

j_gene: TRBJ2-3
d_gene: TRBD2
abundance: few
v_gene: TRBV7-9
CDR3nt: TGTGCCAGCAGCTTGTCCTTAGCGGGAGCTGGAATGCTTAGCACAGATACGCAGTATTTT
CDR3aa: CASSLSLAGAGMLSTDTQYF

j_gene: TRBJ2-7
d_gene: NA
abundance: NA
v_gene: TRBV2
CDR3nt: TGTGCCAGCAAATCGGAACTAGCCTCCTACGAGCAGTACTTC
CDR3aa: CASKSELASYEQYF

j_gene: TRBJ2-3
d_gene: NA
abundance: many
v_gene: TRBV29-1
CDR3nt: TGCAGCGTTGACGTAGCGCCGACAGATACGCAGTATTTT
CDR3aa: CSVDVAPTDTQYF

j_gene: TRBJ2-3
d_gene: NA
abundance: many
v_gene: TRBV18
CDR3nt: TGTGCCAGCTCACCACCGACAGATACGCAGTATTTT
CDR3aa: CASSPPTDTQYF

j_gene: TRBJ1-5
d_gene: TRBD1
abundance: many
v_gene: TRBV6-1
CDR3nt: TGTGCCAGCGGGGGACAGGTCAATCAGCCCCAGCATTTT
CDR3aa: CASGGQVNQPQHF

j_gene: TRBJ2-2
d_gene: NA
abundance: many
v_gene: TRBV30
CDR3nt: TGTGCCTGGAGTGTGGCGGATGCCGGGGAGCTGTTTTTT
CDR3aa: CAWSVADAGELFF

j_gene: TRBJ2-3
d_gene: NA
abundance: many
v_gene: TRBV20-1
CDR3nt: TGCAGTGCCCACGGACGGAGCACAGATACGCAGTATTTT
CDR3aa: CSAHGRSTDTQYF

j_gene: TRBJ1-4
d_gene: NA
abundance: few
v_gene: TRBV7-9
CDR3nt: TGTGCCAGCCAACGGGGCACTAAGAGTGAAAAACTGTTTTTT
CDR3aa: CASQRGTKSEKLFF

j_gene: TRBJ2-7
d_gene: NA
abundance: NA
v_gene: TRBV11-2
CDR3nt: TGTGCCAGCAGCTTATCGATCAGGGACGAGCAGTACTTC
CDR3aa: CASSLSIRDEQYF

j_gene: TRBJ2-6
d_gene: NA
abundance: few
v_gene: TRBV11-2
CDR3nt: TGTGCCAGCAGCTTAGATGGCATGCGGCAACACCCTGGGGCCAACGTCCTGACTTTC
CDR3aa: CASSLDGMRQHPGANVLTF